This passage covers 9 T cell receptor beta chains from one sample sequenced in a study of shared clonotypes between healthy human individuals. Here immunoSEQ multiplex PCR was the method, and the copy in TCRdb shows in-frame clones only, minus some. The data show 450,000 to 600,000 clones, with roughly 85% seen just once and 12% held by the top ten. The sequencing input was PBMCs. The source is a middle-aged woman in good health. Some clones in this sample may be carry-over from other donors' samples.

J is TRBJ1-2 and V is TRBV10-3; D unclear. Trimming removed 2 bases from V and 5 bases from J, with 6 bases in between. The CDR3 length is 12 residues. Germline V gene sequence: CDR1 ENHRY, CDR2 SYGVKD. In nucleotides, the CDR3 is TGTGCCATCAGTGAGGAAAGGTATGGCTACACCTTC. This sequence encodes CAISEERYGYTF.

The CDR3, as DNA: TGTGCCAGCTCACCACGGATGGATAACACTGAAGCTTTCTTT. It is translated as CASSPRMDNTEAFF. The chain carries TRBV18 and TRBJ1-1, with D hard to call. Looked up from germline, CDR1 is KGHSH and CDR2 is LQKENI. This CDR3 contains 14 residues. V was trimmed by 1 base and J by 2 bases, leaving 8 bases between them. Together with reference TRBV18 and TRBJ1-1, the CDR3 gives the full variable domain: NAGVMQNPRHLVRRRGQEARLRCSPMKGHSHVYWYRQLPEEGLKFMVYLQKENIIDESGMPKERFSAEFPKEGPSILRIQQVVRGDSAAYFCASSPRMDNTEAFFGQGTRLTVV.

The CDR3 DNA follows: TGTGCCAGCAGCCTCCGGGACAGCAACTATGGCTACACCTTC. This codes for CASSLRDSNYGYTF. The V and J genes are TRBV9 and TRBJ1-2; 7 bases are a match to TRBD1. Germline loops: CDR1 SGDLS, CDR2 YYNGEE. Unmatched junction bases numbered 5, after V lost 4 bases and J lost 2 bases. The CDR3 has 14 residues. Full variable domain (remainder filled in from reference TRBV9 and TRBJ1-2): DSGVTQTPKHLITATGQRVTLRCSPRSGDLSVYWYQQSLDQGLQFLIQYYNGEERAKGNILERFSAQQFPDLHSELNLSSLELGDSALYFCASSLRDSNYGYTFGSGTRLTVV.

This clone was counted a few times. V is TRBV7-3 and J is TRBJ2-5, with TRBD2 identical over 10 bases. The CDR3 is 16 residues long. Germline trimming cut 5 bases from V and 1 base from J; bases unmatched to any gene: 7. Germline lookup yields CDR1 SGHTA and CDR2 FQGTGA. The CDR3 is CASSKRLAGFQETQYF. The CDR3 DNA follows: TGTGCCAGCAGCAAACGACTAGCGGGCTTCCAAGAGACCCAGTACTTC.

The gene calls are TRBV29-1 and TRBJ2-3, with 8 nucleotides matching TRBD2. There are 16 residues in the CDR3. CDR1 and CDR2 (germline): SQVTM, ANQGSEA. V lost 0 bases and J lost 2; bases outside the gene matches: 7. The CDR3 here is CSVEDPGRANTDTQYF. The CDR3 nucleotides are TGCAGCGTTGAAGATCCCGGGAGGGCCAACACAGATACGCAGTATTTT.

The rearrangement uses TRBV29-1 and TRBJ2-7, with D possibly being TRBD1 (5 bases). Germline V gene sequence: CDR1 SQVTM, CDR2 ANQGSEA. The V and J ends lost 6 bases and 2 bases respectively, with 14 bases between them. The CDR3 totals 13 residues. This chain's CDR3 is CSVIQATAYEQYF. The CDR3 nucleotides read TGCAGCGTGATACAGGCAACAGCCTACGAGCAGTACTTC.

The rearrangement links TRBV7-2 to TRBJ2-1; 13 bases fit TRBD2. The CDR3 loop spans 17 amino acids. J gave up 4 bases and V 5 bases, and 8 bases lay outside the gene matches. Per germline, CDR1 SGHTA and CDR2 FQGNSA. CDR3 coding DNA: TGTGCCAGCAGCACCGGGACTAGCGGGAAACTATACAATGAGCAGTTCTTC. It yields the protein CASSTGTSGKLYNEQFF. The full variable domain, rest sourced from reference TRBV7-2 and TRBJ2-1, is GAGVSQSPSNKVTEKGKDVELRCDPISGHTALYWYRQSLGQGLEFLIYFQGNSAPDKSGLPSDRFSAERTGGSVSTLTIQRTQQEDSAVYLCASSTGTSGKLYNEQFFGPGTRLTVL.

This clone turned up a few times. The chain has TRBV28 and TRBJ1-3; D gene uncertain. Trimming shortened V by 4 bases and J by 7 bases, and 14 bases separated the two germline ends. The CDR3 totals 14 residues. Germline loops: CDR1 MDHEN, CDR2 SYDVKM. CDR3 nucleotide sequence: TGTGCCAGCAGTTCTCACACACTGGGGAACACCATATATTTT. Encoded protein: CASSSHTLGNTIYF.

The CDR3: CASSQGQTRNTQYF. The CDR3 bases are TGCGCCAGCAGCCAGGGGCAGACCAGGAATACGCAGTATTTT. V gene TRBV4-3 combines with J gene TRBJ2-3; TRBD1 is a possible D gene (5 bases). Germline-derived CDR1 and CDR2 are LGHNA and YSLEER. V lost 3 bases, J lost 7 bases, and 14 bases lay in between. This CDR3 is 14 amino acids long.